Listed here are 17 T cell receptor beta chains from one sample, sequenced in a study of vaccination effects on CD4 cells after COVID-19 (dated by TCRdb to between 2021 and 2023). The ViraFEST assay stimulated PBMC with viral peptide pools and then used TCR sequencing to identify antigen-specific CD4+ T cell clonotypes by expansion. After around 11 days of culture, CD4+ T cells were isolated with the EasySep CD4+ T cell isolation kit. Receptor amplification or capture employed the immunoSEQ multiplex PCR assay. TCRdb took this table from immuneACCESS and kept in-frame rearrangements with V and J called. Such tables lack part of the clones; where checked against another copy, unresolved V genes explain under half of the gap, and the rest is unexplained. A total of about 79,000 clones appear in this sample, about 70% of them only once. 1.5% to 2% of the sample is taken by the ten largest. These receptors' antigens are unknown.

Specimen: CD4+ T cells from PBMCs cultured with HCoV-229E spike peptides, collected before COVID-19 vaccination. The sample's cell subset or site label is to be understood as: HCoV-229E spike overlapping peptide pool stimulation. The receptor source for this set is a human donor who received a COVID-19 vaccine.

The chain is built from TRBV18 and TRBJ1-3; 10 bases are shared with TRBD1. Trimming at V came to 3 bases and at J to 1 base, leaving 0 bases not matched to a gene. The germline V gene encodes CDR1 KGHSH and CDR2 LQKENI. The CDR3 has 15 amino acids. The CDR3 DNA reads as TGTGCCAGCTCACCGGGACAGGGGTCTGGAAACACCATATATTTT. This gives the protein CASSPGQGSGNTIYF.

The chain combines TRBV5-8 with TRBJ2-3; D call uncertain. The V and J ends lost 3 bases and 1 base respectively, with 9 bases between them. Germline V gene lookup returns CDR1 SGHTS and CDR2 YDEGEE. This CDR3 comprises 14 residues. CDR3 region: CASSSWARTDTQYF. DNA for the CDR3: TGTGCCAGCAGCTCGTGGGCACGCACAGATACGCAGTATTTT.

This sequence joins TRBV7-2 and TRBJ1-3, with D uncertain. Germline V lookup: CDR1 SGHTA, CDR2 FQGNSA. V was shortened by 1 base and J by 5 bases, with 9 bases between the two germline ends. This CDR3 has 14 amino acids. DNA of the CDR3: TGTGCCAGCAGCTTAGTTGGGGTTAGAAACACCATATATTTT. This translates into CASSLVGVRNTIYF.

The V gene is TRBV5-6, the J gene TRBJ2-1; 7 nucleotides agree with TRBD1. CDR1 is SGHDT and CDR2 is YYEEEE in the germline V gene. The CDR3 is made up of 16 amino acids. The V segment lost 2 bases and the J segment 4 bases; nucleotides outside the gene matches: 9. The CDR3 DNA is TGTGCCAGCAGCTTAACAGGGGCGAATCTGTACAATGAGCAGTTCTTC. It yields the protein CASSLTGANLYNEQFF.

This sequence joins TRBV7-3 and TRBJ2-1, with D maybe TRBD2 (5 bases). This CDR3 is built from 13 residues. The V end lost 0 bases, the J end lost 6 bases, and 6 bases lay between the germline ends. The V gene's germline CDR1 is SGHTA and CDR2 FQGTGA. The CDR3 sequence is CASSLTSVNEQFF. CDR3 sequence (DNA): TGTGCCAGCAGCTTAACTAGCGTCAATGAGCAGTTCTTC.

The table lists this clone with a count of one. The V gene is TRBV5-4, the J gene TRBJ1-6; a weak D match, TRBD1 (5 bases). This CDR3 spans 16 amino acids. Germline lookup yields CDR1 SGHNT and CDR2 YYREEE (reference sequence). V was shortened by 2 bases and J by 5 bases, with 14 bases between the two germline ends. Here the CDR3 reads CASSFGGGLNNSPLHF. For the CDR3, the DNA is TGTGCCAGCAGCTTCGGGGGAGGCCTTAATAATTCACCCCTCCACTTT.

A few counts support this clone. The chain recombines TRBV5-1 with TRBJ1-2, with D unclear. The CDR3 covers 13 residues. Germline CDR1 reads SGHRS; CDR2 reads YFSETQ. With 4 bases removed from V and 8 bases from J, the gap between germline ends came to 15 bases. In DNA, the CDR3 is TGCGCCAGCAGCGCATCGAAGGATTGGGGCTACACCTTC. It encodes CASSASKDWGYTF.

This clone was picked up one time. Other DNA sequences in this sample translate to the same CDR3. The chain employs TRBV6-5 and TRBJ1-4; D not certain. Per the germline V gene, CDR1 is MNHEY and CDR2 is SVGAGI. Trimming left V 2 bases short and J 0 bases short, with 7 bases between. This CDR3 is 15 amino acids long. CDR3 nucleotide sequence: TGTGCCAGCAGTTACCGGGCAGCAACTAATGAAAAACTGTTTTTT. It codes for CASSYRAATNEKLFF.

J is TRBJ1-6 and V is TRBV28; tentative D call: TRBD1 (6 bases). Germline V gene data show CDR1 as MDHEN and CDR2 as SYDVKM. CDR3 length: 13 residues. V lost 8 bases and J 7 bases, leaving 12 bases between the germline ends. The CDR3, as DNA: TGTGCCAGCTTTCGGGGGCCGAATTCACCCCTCCACTTT. Its protein product is CASFRGPNSPLHF. Using reference TRBV28 and TRBJ1-6 for the parts outside the CDR3, the full variable domain is DVKVTQSSRYLVKRTGEKVFLECVQDMDHENMFWYRQDPGLGLRLIYFSYDVKMKEKGDIPEGYSVSREKKERFSLILESASTNQTSMYLCASFRGPNSPLHFGNGTRLTVT.

J is TRBJ2-7 and V is TRBV4-1; TRBD1 is a possible D gene (5 bases). This CDR3 has 14 residues. Trimming removed 5 bases from V and 2 bases from J, with 13 bases in between. Germline V CDR1 and CDR2: MGHRA, YSYEKL. For the CDR3, the DNA is TGCGCCAGCAGCAAGGGGTCCAGCCCCTACGAGCAGTACGTC. Its protein product is CASSKGSSPYEQYV.

This clone was found once. The rearrangement joins TRBV6-2 or TRBV6-3 to TRBJ2-6; 7 positions agree with TRBD1. V trimming: 6 bases; J trimming: 0 bases; junction bases outside the gene matches: 8. The CDR3 is 17 amino acids. From germline, CDR1 is MNHEY and CDR2 SVGEGT. The DNA of the CDR3 is TGTGCCAGCAGCCCCGGGACAGCCCCCTCTGGGGCCAACGTCCTGACTTTC. It specifies CASSPGTAPSGANVLTF.

The chain carries TRBV5-7 and TRBJ2-1, with D tentatively TRBD1 (6 bases). TRBV5-7 is an ORF, and what it does is uncertain. CDR3 size: 16 residues. V lost 4 bases and J 8 bases, leaving 22 bases between the germline ends. This chain's CDR3 is CASSPHLTGFSDEQFF. The CDR3 DNA follows: TGTGCCAGCAGCCCGCACCTTACAGGGTTTAGCGATGAGCAGTTCTTC.

In its sample, this clone was seen a few times. This chain joins TRBV24-1 and TRBJ2-5, with unresolved D. Germline CDR1 and CDR2: KGHDR and SFDVKD. This CDR3 has 14 amino acids. V was clipped by 3 bases and J by 1 base, with 8 bases between them. The CDR3: CATSDPRLQETQYF. CDR3 DNA: TGTGCCACCAGTGATCCCAGGCTCCAAGAGACCCAGTACTTC.

V and J are TRBV9 and TRBJ2-3; 10 bases fit TRBD1. The CDR3 sequence is 16 residues long. Germline V gives CDR1 SGDLS, CDR2 YYNGEE. Trimming at V came to 4 bases and at J to 3 bases, leaving 8 bases not matched to a gene. CDR3 in amino acids: CASSFRQGARTDTQYF. CDR3 nucleotide sequence: TGTGCCAGCAGCTTCCGACAGGGGGCAAGGACAGATACGCAGTATTTT.

The V gene is TRBV12-5, the J gene TRBJ2-5; D remains unclear. The germline V and J ends were trimmed by 2 bases and 4 bases, with 20 bases remaining between them. Germline CDR1 is LGHNT and CDR2 is FRNRAP. CDR3 length: 17 residues. CDR3 sequence reads: CASGLLRAARARETQYF. In DNA, the CDR3 is TGTGCTAGTGGTTTGCTCCGGGCAGCTAGGGCGAGAGAGACCCAGTACTTC.

J is TRBJ1-1 and V is TRBV11-2, with TRBD1 matching 9 bases. The germline CDR1 and CDR2 sequences are SGHAT and FQNNGV. J gave up 7 bases and V 2 bases, and 11 bases lay outside the gene matches. The CDR3 sequence is 16 residues long. The CDR3 protein is CASSLTLGQGYGEAFF. DNA for the CDR3: TGTGCCAGCAGCTTAACCCTCGGACAGGGGTACGGTGAAGCTTTCTTT.

The gene calls are TRBV11-1 and TRBJ2-2; no reliable D call. This CDR3 spans 14 amino acids. The V end was cut by 3 bases, the J end by 0 bases, with 5 bases between. Per the germline V gene, CDR1 is SGHAT and CDR2 is FQDESV (reference sequence). The CDR3 loop is CASSFSPNTGELFF. The CDR3 DNA is TGTGCCAGCAGCTTTTCCCCGAACACCGGGGAGCTGTTTTTT.